The sequence of this TCR beta chain was determined in a study of control samples from healthy donors and cancer patients. Assay: immunoSEQ multiplex PCR; the TCRdb copy retains only in-frame clones and omits some. The table lists tens of thousands of clones, over 75% of them singletons. Germline assignment: CDR1 SGHNT and CDR2 YYREEE (reference sequence). This CDR3 contains 14 residues. V lost 4 bases to trimming and J lost 1 base; unmatched junction nucleotides: 3. The TCR comes from a man aged 40-55 years in good health. The chain recombines TRBV5-4 with TRBJ2-5; 8 nucleotides match TRBD1. Sequencing was carried out using blood. CDR3 sequence: CASSDGQGQETQYF. The CDR3 DNA is TGTGCCAGCAGCGACGGACAGGGCCAAGAGACCCAGTACTTC.